The TCR beta chain under discussion was sequenced for a study of blood T cell repertoires in COVID-19 (dated by TCRdb to about 2020). Regarding the study in general: The collaborator samples originated in the United States, Italy and Spain and spanned the acute and convalescent phases of COVID-19. The prospective study material was composed of cDNA or gDNA derived from T cells, B-cell-depleted T cells, or PBMCs. The dataset comprised deeply sampled blood TCRbeta repertoires from subjects exposed to, actively infected with, or recovered from COVID-19. The repertoires were released in a freely available public database intended as a resource for research on the immune response to SARS-CoV-2. The samples were drawn from the first 160 participants of the ongoing ImmuneRACE study and from roughly 1,300 subjects provided by 6 global collaborators. Sample metadata almost always included a de-identified subject ID, COVID-19 status, age in years and sex. HLA class I and class II types, where available, came from metadata supplied by the sample provider rather than from assay-based typing.

The immunoSEQ Assay, a bias-controlled multiplex PCR, was used to amplify TCRbeta CDR3 regions from genomic DNA. The authors processed their data as follows. The number of nucleated cells in each sample was estimated by amplification of reference gene primers within the assay. Sequence reads were collapsed and filtered to measure the absolute abundance of every unique TCRbeta CDR3 rearrangement. For each sample, productive Simpson clonality was calculated by taking the square root of Simpson's diversity index across productive rearrangements. TCRdb took over this immuneACCESS table, retaining in-frame rearrangements with V and J assigned. Such tables are incomplete; in checked studies, under half of the missing clones stem from an unresolved V gene, and the remainder is unexplained. V, J and clone size are taken as reported in that table, and D and trimming were inferred from the DNA itself. Across this sample there are some 350,000 clones, with roughly 90% seen only once. The ten largest make up about 7.3% of the sample.

One collaborating source in Seattle enrolled patients during active infection and followed them longitudinally through the course of disease. Collaborating institutions collected whole blood in K2EDTA tubes following their own protocols. For TCRbeta analysis, collaborators shipped samples in one of three forms: frozen whole blood, isolated PBMCs, or DNA extracted from either of those sample types. This clone has only a few counts. Its specific antigen is unknown. Base qualities are not provided; no much larger clone lies one nucleotide away. Results and caveats for the whole study, not just this receptor: The quantity of clinical and demographic metadata differed by source and by participant and was supplied without curation.

V and J are truncated by 0 bases and 4 bases respectively, leaving an intervening sequence of 12 bases. Including the terminal cysteine and phenylalanine, the CDR3 comprises 15 residues. Kept here is only the CDR3 DNA, which spans 45 bases and is read in frame from base 1. CDR1 and CDR2 are drawn from the germline V gene: SGHAT, FQNNGV. Sequences were obtained from peripheral blood. This receptor was identified in a woman aged 70-85 years with COVID-19, enrolled during active disease. This sequence uses TRBV11-2 and TRBJ1-2, with no reliable assignment of the D segment. The CDR3 reads CASSLDWSVTYGYTF. The nucleotides read TGTGCCAGCAGCTTAGATTGGTCAGTTACCTATGGCTACACCTTC.